This entry lists 21 T cell receptor beta chains sequenced from one sample in a study of beta chain features in type 1 diabetes. Every bit of the isolated RNA underwent reverse transcription, so sequencing read expressed TCRB transcripts. TCRdb's table, derived via immunoSEQ multiplex PCR, lists solely in-frame clones and lacks some. The sample lists around 500,000 clones; about an eighth were seen once. The source material was naive CD4+ T cells from blood. These receptors came from a woman in her late teens or twenties in good health.

The chain joins TRBV4-2 to TRBJ1-5; 10 nucleotides match TRBD1. Germline V gene data show CDR1 as LGHNA and CDR2 as YNFKEQ. This CDR3 has 21 residues. Germline trimming cut 0 bases from V and 7 bases from J; bases unmatched to any gene: 21. CDR3 sequence (DNA): TGTGCCAGCAGCCAAGATCCGGTGCTGAGACAGGGGGCGCTTACCAGGCAGCCCCAGCATTTT. Translating it yields CASSQDPVLRQGALTRQPQHF.

V usage is TRBV7-2 and J usage is TRBJ2-3; the D gene is possibly TRBD1 (6 bases). This CDR3 has 12 amino acids. Trimming removed 5 bases at V and 7 bases at J, with 10 bases between. Germline CDR1 and CDR2: SGHTA and FQGNSA. The CDR3 loop is CASSLGANTQYF. CDR3 coding DNA: TGTGCCAGCAGCCTGGGGGCTAATACGCAGTATTTT.

J is TRBJ2-2 and V is TRBV5-4; TRBD1 matches 11 bases. V shed 4 bases and J 4 bases; nucleotides not matched to a gene: 6. The V gene's germline CDR1 is SGHNT and CDR2 YYREEE (reference sequence). CDR3 size: 16 residues. The CDR3 coding sequence is TGTGCCAGCAGCCCTGGCGGGACAGGGGGCACCGGGGAGCTGTTTTTT. Translating gives CASSPGGTGGTGELFF.

This clone was found a few times. The chain has TRBV21-1 and TRBJ2-5; TRBD2 is the table's D call, not checked against the DNA. TRBV21-1 is termed a pseudogene. CDR3 length: 15 amino acids. In DNA form, the CDR3 reads TGTGCCAGCAGCAAAGAGCCGGGAGAAGAAGAGACCCAGTACTTC. It yields the protein CASSKEPGEEETQYF.

The chain links TRBV7-9 to TRBJ1-1, with D possibly TRBD1 on 6 matching bases. Germline loops: CDR1 SEHNR, CDR2 FQNEAQ (reference sequence). The CDR3 consists of 15 residues. Deletions cut 1 base from V and 5 bases from J, with 14 bases between. CDR3 in amino acids: CASSLVQGRSTEAFF. For the CDR3, the DNA is TGTGCCAGCAGCTTAGTACAGGGCCGATCAACTGAAGCTTTCTTT.

This clone has more than one count but fewer than ten. The chain employs TRBV2 and TRBJ2-6, with D tentatively TRBD2 (5 bases). V dropped 7 bases and J dropped 1 base, with 8 bases sitting between them. The germline CDR1 and CDR2 sequences are SNHLY and FYNNEI. This CDR3 comprises 14 residues. The CDR3 DNA sequence: TGTGCCAGCATAGGACTGTCTGGGGCCAACGTCCTGACTTTC. Translated, it gives CASIGLSGANVLTF.

The rearrangement uses TRBV29-1 and TRBJ2-2; 7 bases line up with TRBD1. The CDR3 runs to 14 residues. Per germline, CDR1 SQVTM and CDR2 ANQGSEA. The CDR3 protein is CSANRDSDTGELFF. The CDR3 coding sequence is TGCAGTGCTAACCGGGACAGTGATACCGGGGAGCTGTTTTTT.

The V gene is TRBV9, the J gene TRBJ2-5; TRBD1 matches at 7 bases. Germline assignment: CDR1 SGDLS and CDR2 YYNGEE. V dropped 3 bases and J dropped 5; count of bases not matched to a gene: 7. The CDR3 loop spans 14 amino acids. CDR3 DNA: TGTGCCAGCAGCGCCGGACAGGCTCGGGAGACCCAGTACTTC. It translates to CASSAGQARETQYF.

This clone has only a few counts. The chain links TRBV19 to TRBJ2-7, with a tentative D call TRBD1 (6 bases). The germline CDR1 and CDR2 sequences are LNHDA and SQIVND (reference sequence). The CDR3 covers 17 residues. In DNA, the CDR3 is TGTGACACGCAATTGGGGGCCTACGGGAAGTTCTCCTACGAGCAGTACTTC. It specifies CDTQLGAYGKFSYEQYF.

This rearrangement joins TRBV29-1 to TRBJ1-1; D unresolved. Per the germline V gene, CDR1 is SQVTM and CDR2 is ANQGSEA. This CDR3 comprises 12 residues. Trimming stripped 7 bases from V and 5 bases from J, with 14 bases between. The CDR3 coding sequence is TGCAGCGCTCGAAGGGTAGGTACTGAAGCTTTCTTT. Residues: CSARRVGTEAFF.

This clone has more than one count but fewer than ten. V usage is TRBV7-2 and J usage is TRBJ2-5; the match to TRBD1 covers 10 bases. Germline assignment: CDR1 SGHTA and CDR2 FQGNSA. The ends lost 5 bases at V and 5 bases at J; junction bases unmatched: 11. This CDR3 has 16 residues. CDR3 sequence: CASSALDRGLGETQYF. The CDR3 DNA reads TGTGCCAGCAGCGCCCTCGACAGGGGGCTCGGGGAGACCCAGTACTTC.

This chain connects TRBV13 to TRBJ2-5; the match to TRBD2 covers 12 bases. Trimming took 5 bases from V and 9 from J; bases not matched to a gene: 16. The CDR3 extends over 17 amino acids. Germline-derived CDR1 and CDR2 are PRHDT and FYEKMQ (reference sequence). CDR3 bases: TGTGCCAGCAGCCCCCGGACTAGCGGGGCATTGCGAGGGGCCCAGTACTTC. Translated, it gives CASSPRTSGALRGAQYF.

This clone showed up just a few times. The chain combines TRBV18 with TRBJ2-2; D gene ambiguous. Germline loops: CDR1 KGHSH, CDR2 LQKENI. V shed 4 bases and J shed 5 bases, with 8 bases lying between them. The CDR3 runs to 13 residues. Written as DNA, the CDR3 is TGTGCCAGCTCACGGGCGCTAACCGGGGAGCTGTTTTTT. This codes for CASSRALTGELFF.

The chain carries TRBV29-1 and TRBJ2-3, with 9 positions matching TRBD1. Looked up from germline, CDR1 is SQVTM and CDR2 is ANQGSEA. CDR3 length: 16 residues. J was trimmed by 2 bases and V by 3 bases; bases with no gene match: 9. The CDR3 region has the DNA TGCAGCGTTGACCTCTCCGGGACAGGGTTCACAGATACGCAGTATTTT. Protein product: CSVDLSGTGFTDTQYF.

This clone has a handful of counts. The chain has TRBV10-3 and TRBJ2-5; D call uncertain. The germline CDR1 and CDR2 sequences are ENHRY and SYGVKD. The CDR3 has 13 amino acids. V lost 7 bases, J lost 4 bases, and 13 bases lay in between. The CDR3 DNA is TGTGCCATCAAGGCGGAGCTCGGAGAGACCCAGTACTTC. Translating gives CAIKAELGETQYF.

The J gene is TRBJ2-3, the V gene TRBV18; no reliable D call. Looked up from germline, CDR1 is KGHSH and CDR2 is LQKENI. The CDR3 runs to 16 residues. V shed 2 bases and J shed 0 bases, with 12 bases lying between them. The CDR3 is CASSPIGRSSTDTQYF. The CDR3 DNA sequence: TGTGCCAGCTCACCAATAGGGCGCTCTAGCACAGATACGCAGTATTTT.

The chain joins TRBV6-1 to TRBJ2-1; 7 bases are a match to TRBD1. Per germline, CDR1 MNHNS and CDR2 SASEGT. CDR3 size: 15 residues. V gave up 8 bases and J gave up 0 bases; unmatched junction bases: 7. The DNA for the CDR3 is TGTGCCAGCTCGGACAGGTCTAGCTCCTACAATGAGCAGTTCTTC. The encoded protein is CASSDRSSSYNEQFF.

This clone was observed a few times. V gene TRBV4-3 combines with J gene TRBJ1-2, with a weak D call TRBD1 (5 bases). Germline CDR1 and CDR2: LGHNA and YSLEER. Trimming pared 6 bases from V and 2 bases from J, leaving 10 bases between. The CDR3 is made up of 13 amino acids. This chain's CDR3 is CASRNGGNYGYTF. CDR3 sequence (DNA): TGCGCCAGCAGGAATGGGGGGAACTATGGCTACACCTTC.

This clone was observed a handful of times. This chain connects TRBV5-1 to TRBJ2-3, with 10 bases fitting TRBD2. The CDR3 has 18 residues. The germline V gene has CDR1 SGHRS and CDR2 YFSETQ. V was pared by 4 bases and J by 1 base, with 12 bases of the junction left unmatched. CDR3 DNA sequence: TGCGCCAGCAGCAGGGATTGGACTAGCGGAGGGCGCACAGATACGCAGTATTTT. Protein product: CASSRDWTSGGRTDTQYF.

This clone has a handful of counts. The V call is TRBV7-2, the J call TRBJ2-7, with 11 bases identical to TRBD2. V lost 5 bases and J lost 7; bases outside the gene matches: 4. This CDR3 contains 13 residues. Germline V gene data show CDR1 as SGHTA and CDR2 as FQGNSA. In DNA, the CDR3 is TGTGCCAGCAGCCCCGGGACTAGCGGTGAGCAGTACTTC. This encodes CASSPGTSGEQYF.

The chain carries TRBV7-9 and TRBJ1-4, with D uncertain. Per germline, CDR1 SEHNR and CDR2 FQNEAQ (reference sequence). Deletions cut 4 bases from V and 4 bases from J, with 22 bases between. The CDR3 contains 18 residues. The CDR3 loop reads CASSSPKSGRLNNEKLFF. In DNA, the CDR3 is TGTGCCAGCAGCTCCCCGAAGTCCGGCCGGCTCAATAATGAAAAACTGTTTTTT.